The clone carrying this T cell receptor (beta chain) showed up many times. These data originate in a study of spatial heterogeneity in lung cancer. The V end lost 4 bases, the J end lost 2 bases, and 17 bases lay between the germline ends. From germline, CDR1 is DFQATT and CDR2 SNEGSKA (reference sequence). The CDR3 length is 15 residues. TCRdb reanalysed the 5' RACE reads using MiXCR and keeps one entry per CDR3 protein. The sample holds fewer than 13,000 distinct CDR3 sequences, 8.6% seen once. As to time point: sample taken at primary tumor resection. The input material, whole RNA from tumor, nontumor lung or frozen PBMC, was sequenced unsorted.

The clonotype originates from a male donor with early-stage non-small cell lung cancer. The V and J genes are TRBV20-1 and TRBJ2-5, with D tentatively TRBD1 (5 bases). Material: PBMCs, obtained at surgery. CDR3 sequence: CSANPHDSLQETQYF. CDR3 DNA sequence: TGCAGTGCTAACCCTCATGACAGCCTACAAGAGACCCAGTACTTC.